The present TCR beta chain was sequenced within a study of control samples from healthy donors and cancer patients. Repertoires were generated with immunoSEQ multiplex PCR, while TCRdb's copy carries only in-frame clones and drops some. Of some 80,000 clones in the sample, approximately 90% were seen once. In germline, CDR1 is MDHEN, CDR2 SYDVKM. The CDR3 is 16 residues long. V was shortened by 2 bases and J by 2 bases, with 13 bases between the two germline ends. V gene TRBV28 combines with J gene TRBJ1-5, with a tentative D call TRBD1 (5 bases). The sample was PBMCs. This receptor was obtained from a woman aged 55-70 years with head and neck cancer. The chain's CDR3 is CASSLKARAGNQPQHF. The CDR3 region has the DNA TGTGCCAGCAGTTTAAAGGCCAGGGCCGGCAATCAGCCCCAGCATTTT.